This T cell receptor (beta chain) was sequenced for a study of blood T cell repertoires in COVID-19. Study summary: Acute and convalescent COVID-19 specimens originated in the United States, Italy and Spain. T cells, B-cell-depleted T cells, or PBMCs supplied cDNA or gDNA.

Between the trimmed V and J ends, which lost 0 bases and 4 bases, there was a span of 11 bases. The CDR3 totals 15 residues. Looked up from germline, CDR1 is SGHRS and CDR2 is YFSETQ. Original methodology: The authors estimated nucleated cell counts from reference gene primer amplification. Generated by immunoSEQ multiplex PCR, the TCRdb table keeps only in-frame clones and is missing some. From that table come the V and J calls and clone size; the DNA was used to work out D and trimming. The repertoire holds approximately 170,000 clones, with roughly four fifths as singletons. Sequencing used peripheral blood. The receptor's source is a woman in her sixties or seventies with COVID-19, enrolled during active disease. The J gene is TRBJ2-1, the V gene TRBV5-1; D ambiguous. Here the CDR3 DNA reads TGCGCCAGCAGCTTGGACCACGCAGGTTACAATGAGCAGTTCTTC. Translating it yields CASSLDHAGYNEQFF.